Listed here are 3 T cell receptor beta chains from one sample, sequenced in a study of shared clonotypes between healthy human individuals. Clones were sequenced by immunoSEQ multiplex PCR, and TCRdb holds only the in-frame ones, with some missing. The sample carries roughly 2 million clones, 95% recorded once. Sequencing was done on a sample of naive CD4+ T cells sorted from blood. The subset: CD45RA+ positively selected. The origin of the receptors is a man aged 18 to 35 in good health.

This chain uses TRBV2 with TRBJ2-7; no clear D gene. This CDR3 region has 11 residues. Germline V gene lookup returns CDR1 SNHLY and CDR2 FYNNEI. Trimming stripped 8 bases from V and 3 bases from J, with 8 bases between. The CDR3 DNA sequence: TGTGCCAGCGGCGATGGCTACGAGCAGTACTTC. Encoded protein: CASGDGYEQYF. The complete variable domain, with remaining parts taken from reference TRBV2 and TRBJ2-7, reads EPEVTQTPSHQVTQMGQEVILRCVPISNHLYFYWYRQILGQKVEFLVSFYNNEISEKSEIFDDQFSVERPDGSNFTLKIRSTKLEDSAMYFCASGDGYEQYFGPGTRLTVT.

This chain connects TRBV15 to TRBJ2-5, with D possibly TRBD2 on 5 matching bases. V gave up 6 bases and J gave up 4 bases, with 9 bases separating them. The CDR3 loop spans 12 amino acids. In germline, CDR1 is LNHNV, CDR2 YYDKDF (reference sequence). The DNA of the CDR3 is TGTGCCACCAGTGTAGGGAGAGAGACCCAGTACTTC. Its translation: CATSVGRETQYF.

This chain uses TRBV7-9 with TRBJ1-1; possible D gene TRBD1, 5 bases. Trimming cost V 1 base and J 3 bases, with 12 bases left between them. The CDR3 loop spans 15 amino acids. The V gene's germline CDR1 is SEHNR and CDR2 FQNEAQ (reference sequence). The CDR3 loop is CASSLVRGGDTEAFF. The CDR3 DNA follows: TGTGCCAGCAGCTTAGTAAGGGGTGGGGACACTGAAGCTTTCTTT. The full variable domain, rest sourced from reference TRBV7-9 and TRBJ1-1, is DTGVSQNPRHKITKRGQNVTFRCDPISEHNRLYWYRQTLGQGPEFLTYFQNEAQLEKSRLLSDRFSAERPKGSFSTLEIQRTEQGDSAMYLCASSLVRGGDTEAFFGQGTRLTVV.